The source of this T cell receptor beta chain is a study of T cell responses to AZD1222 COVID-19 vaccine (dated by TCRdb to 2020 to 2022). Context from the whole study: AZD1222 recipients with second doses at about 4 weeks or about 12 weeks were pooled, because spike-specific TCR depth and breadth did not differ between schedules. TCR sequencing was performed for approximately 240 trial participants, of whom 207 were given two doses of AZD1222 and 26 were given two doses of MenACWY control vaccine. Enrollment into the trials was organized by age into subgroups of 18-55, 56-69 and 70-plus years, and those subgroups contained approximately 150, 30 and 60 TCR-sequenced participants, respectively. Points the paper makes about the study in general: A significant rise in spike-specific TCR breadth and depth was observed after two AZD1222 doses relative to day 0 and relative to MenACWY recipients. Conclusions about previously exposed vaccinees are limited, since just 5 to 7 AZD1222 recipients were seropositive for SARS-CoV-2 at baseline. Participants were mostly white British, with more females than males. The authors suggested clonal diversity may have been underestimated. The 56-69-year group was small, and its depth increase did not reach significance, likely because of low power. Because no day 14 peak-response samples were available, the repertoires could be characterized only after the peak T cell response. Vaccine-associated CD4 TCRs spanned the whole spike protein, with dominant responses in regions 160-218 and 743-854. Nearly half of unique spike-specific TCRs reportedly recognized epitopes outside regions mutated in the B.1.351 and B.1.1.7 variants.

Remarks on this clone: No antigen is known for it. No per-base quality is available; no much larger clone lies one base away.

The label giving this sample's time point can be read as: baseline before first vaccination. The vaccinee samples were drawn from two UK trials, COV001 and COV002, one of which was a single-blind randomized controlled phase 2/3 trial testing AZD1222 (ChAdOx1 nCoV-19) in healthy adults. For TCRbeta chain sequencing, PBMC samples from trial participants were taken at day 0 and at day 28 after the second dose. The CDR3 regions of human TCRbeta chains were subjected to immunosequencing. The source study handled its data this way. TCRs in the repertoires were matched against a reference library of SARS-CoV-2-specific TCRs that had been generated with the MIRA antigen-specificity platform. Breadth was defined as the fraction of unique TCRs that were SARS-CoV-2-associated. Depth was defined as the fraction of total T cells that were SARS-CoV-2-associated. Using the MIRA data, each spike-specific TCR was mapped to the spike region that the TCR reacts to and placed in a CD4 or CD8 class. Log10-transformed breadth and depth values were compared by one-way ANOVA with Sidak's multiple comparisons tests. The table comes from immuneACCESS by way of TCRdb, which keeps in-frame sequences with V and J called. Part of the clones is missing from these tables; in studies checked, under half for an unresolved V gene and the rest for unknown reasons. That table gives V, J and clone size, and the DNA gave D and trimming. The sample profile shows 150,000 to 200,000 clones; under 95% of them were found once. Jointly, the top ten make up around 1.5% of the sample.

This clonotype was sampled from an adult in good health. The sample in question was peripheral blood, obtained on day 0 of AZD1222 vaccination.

CDR3 region: CASSRQGVGQPQHF. The DNA sequence reads TGTGCCAGCAGCCGCCAGGGGGTGGGCCAGCCCCAGCATTTT. This chain is built from TRBV6-1 and TRBJ1-5, with 7 central nucleotides matching TRBD1. The CDR3 measures 14 amino acids from cysteine to phenylalanine. The sequence is cut down to CDR3 DNA, 42 bases in frame from base 1. According to the germline V gene, CDR1 reads MNHNS and CDR2 reads SASEGT. Trimming takes 6 bases off V and 7 bases off J; junction bases not matched to a gene: 9.